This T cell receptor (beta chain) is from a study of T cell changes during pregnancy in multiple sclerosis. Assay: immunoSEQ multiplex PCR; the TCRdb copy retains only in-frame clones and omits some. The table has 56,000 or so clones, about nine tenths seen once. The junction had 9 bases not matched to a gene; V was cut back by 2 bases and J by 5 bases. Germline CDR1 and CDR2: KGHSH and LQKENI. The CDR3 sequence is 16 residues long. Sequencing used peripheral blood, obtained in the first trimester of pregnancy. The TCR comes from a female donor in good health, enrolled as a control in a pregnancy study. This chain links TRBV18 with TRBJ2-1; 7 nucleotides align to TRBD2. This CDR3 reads CASSPASGASHNEQFF. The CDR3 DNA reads TGTGCCAGCTCACCAGCCAGCGGGGCTTCCCACAATGAGCAGTTCTTC.